The 27 T cell receptor beta chains presented below share a single source sample, sequenced in a study of blood T cell repertoires in COVID-19. The assay was immunoSEQ multiplex PCR, and TCRdb's table has in-frame clones only and misses some. The repertoire holds approximately 85,000 clones, with roughly four fifths as singletons. The source material was peripheral blood. Source of these receptors: a human donor in a cohort sampled during active COVID-19.

This clone was recorded once. This sequence joins TRBV9 and TRBJ1-3; unclear D gene. CDR3 length: 14 amino acids. V was shortened by 4 bases and J by 4 bases, with 12 bases between the two germline ends. Looked up from germline, CDR1 is SGDLS and CDR2 is YYNGEE. DNA for the CDR3: TGTGCCAGCAGCTCCCACAGCTCAGGAAACACCATATATTTT. Its translation: CASSSHSSGNTIYF.

This clone has more than one count but fewer than ten. The rearrangement uses TRBV5-1 and TRBJ2-2, with TRBD1 identical over 8 bases. The CDR3 runs 15 residues. Unmatched junction bases numbered 5, after V lost 3 bases and J lost 4 bases. Germline CDR1 is SGHRS and CDR2 is YFSETQ. The CDR3 loop reads CASSWGQVSTGELFF. DNA of the CDR3: TGCGCCAGCAGCTGGGGACAGGTCTCCACCGGGGAGCTGTTTTTT. Using reference TRBV5-1 and TRBJ2-2 for the parts outside the CDR3, the full variable domain is KAGVTQTPRYLIKTRGQQVTLSCSPISGHRSVSWYQQTPGQGLQFLFEYFSETQRNKGNFPGRFSGRQFSNSRSEMNVSTLELGDSALYLCASSWGQVSTGELFFGEGSRLTVL.

This sequence joins TRBV7-9 and TRBJ1-2; D is possibly TRBD1 (5 bases). Between the trimmed V and J ends, which lost 4 bases and 5 bases, there was a span of 8 bases. This CDR3 region has 12 residues. Germline values: CDR1 SEHNR, CDR2 FQNEAQ (reference sequence). CDR3 DNA: TGTGCCAGCAGCTCCCCAGGGTATGGCTACACCTTC. This translates into CASSSPGYGYTF.

This sequence joins TRBV9 and TRBJ2-1; TRBD2 matches at 13 bases. The CDR3 loop spans 16 amino acids. Losses at the gene ends were 3 bases for V and 7 bases for J; bases not matched to a gene: 7. CDR1 SGDLS and CDR2 YYNGEE come from the germline V gene. The DNA for the CDR3 is TGTGCCAGCAGCGCCACAGGGACTAGCGGGGCAAATGAGCAGTTCTTC. It yields the protein CASSATGTSGANEQFF.

The V call is TRBV18, the J call TRBJ2-7, with TRBD2 as a possible D gene (5 bases). The CDR3 has 14 amino acids. Trimming stripped 3 bases from V and 2 bases from J, with 11 bases between. CDR1 and CDR2 from the germline V gene are KGHSH and LQKENI. This CDR3 reads CASSPSPGTYEQYF. As DNA, the CDR3 is TGTGCCAGCTCACCCTCCCCGGGGACCTACGAGCAGTACTTC.

The gene calls are TRBV6-5 and TRBJ1-1; TRBD1 agrees at 8 bases. Germline CDR1 reads MNHEY; CDR2 reads SVGAGI. This CDR3 is 13 amino acids long. The junction had 9 bases not matched to a gene; V was cut back by 4 bases and J by 11 bases. CDR3 amino acids: CASSSTGVMNAFF. The CDR3 region has the DNA TGTGCCAGCAGTTCGACAGGGGTTATGAATGCTTTCTTT.

The chain has TRBV27 and TRBJ1-1; perhaps TRBD1 as D (5 bases). The germline V and J ends were trimmed by 4 bases and 2 bases, with 11 bases remaining between them. There are 14 residues in the CDR3. Germline V gene data show CDR1 as MNHEY and CDR2 as SMNVEV (reference sequence). The CDR3 loop is CASSWGRGNTEAFF. The CDR3 coding sequence is TGTGCCAGCAGTTGGGGAAGGGGAAACACTGAAGCTTTCTTT.

The V gene is TRBV10-3, the J gene TRBJ1-3; weak D call: TRBD1 (6 bases). Looked up from germline, CDR1 is ENHRY and CDR2 is SYGVKD. This CDR3 is built from 15 residues. V was shortened by 0 bases and J by 4 bases, with 10 bases between the two germline ends. CDR3 loop: CAISESGGYGNTIYF. The CDR3 DNA is TGTGCCATCAGTGAGTCAGGGGGATACGGAAACACCATATATTTT.

The chain combines TRBV11-2 with TRBJ1-6; maybe TRBD1 (5 bases). Looked up from germline, CDR1 is SGHAT and CDR2 is FQNNGV. V lost 1 base and J 9 bases, leaving 7 bases between the germline ends. The CDR3 extends over 13 amino acids. The CDR3 region is CASSLARVSPLHF. DNA of the CDR3: TGTGCCAGCAGCTTAGCCAGGGTTTCACCCCTCCACTTT. Based on the CDR3 plus reference TRBV11-2 and TRBJ1-6, the full variable domain is EAGVAQSPRYKIIEKRQSVAFWCNPISGHATLYWYQQILGQGPKLLIQFQNNGVVDDSQLPKDRFSAERLKGVDSTLKIQPAKLEDSAVYLCASSLARVSPLHFGNGTRLTVT.

CDR3 in DNA: TGCGCCAGCAGACGAGCTATGAACACTGAAGCTTTCTTT. Translated, it gives CASRRAMNTEAFF. This chain uses TRBV5-1 with TRBJ1-1; D is unresolved. V lost 5 bases and J 0 bases, leaving 8 bases between the germline ends. CDR3 length equals 13 residues. Germline assignment: CDR1 SGHRS and CDR2 YFSETQ.

The rearrangement uses TRBV30 and TRBJ2-7, with D hard to call. Trimming pared 0 bases from V and 4 bases from J, leaving 10 bases between. The CDR3 sequence is 13 residues long. The germline V gene has CDR1 GTSNPN and CDR2 SVGIG (reference sequence). As DNA, the CDR3 is TGTGCCTGGAGTGTATCTTTCCTTTACGAGCAGTACTTC. Translating it yields CAWSVSFLYEQYF. Combining the CDR3 with reference TRBV30 and TRBJ2-7 gives the whole variable domain SQTIHQWPATLVQPVGSPLSLECTVEGTSNPNLYWYRQAAGRGLQLLFYSVGIGQISSEVPQNLSASRPQDRQFILSSKKLLLSDSGFYLCAWSVSFLYEQYFGPGTRLTVT.

The chain joins TRBV7-9 to TRBJ2-2; 11 positions agree with TRBD2. CDR3 length equals 18 residues. In germline, CDR1 is SEHNR, CDR2 FQNEAQ (reference sequence). V shed 5 bases and J 4 bases; nucleotides not matched to a gene: 12. Here the CDR3 DNA reads TGTGCCAGCAGCCTCAGTCGGGAACTAGCGGGGGCCACCGGGGAGCTGTTTTTT. It yields the protein CASSLSRELAGATGELFF.

The gene calls are TRBV27 and TRBJ1-5; 12 bases map to TRBD1. The CDR3 is made up of 15 amino acids. The junction had 3 bases not matched to a gene; V was cut back by 2 bases and J by 7 bases. Germline loops: CDR1 MNHEY, CDR2 SMNVEV (reference sequence). CDR3 sequence reads: CASSLGTGGRQPQHF. CDR3 in DNA: TGTGCCAGCAGTTTAGGGACAGGGGGCCGACAGCCCCAGCATTTT.

The V call is TRBV27, the J call TRBJ2-7, with a possible D match to TRBD1 (6 bases). CDR3 size: 14 residues. V was trimmed by 1 base and J by 0 bases, leaving 7 bases between them. Germline CDR1 is MNHEY and CDR2 is SMNVEV (reference sequence). The CDR3 protein is CASSLLGGSYEQYF. The CDR3 DNA sequence: TGTGCCAGCAGTTTATTAGGGGGCTCCTACGAGCAGTACTTC.

This sequence joins TRBV19 and TRBJ1-1, with D perhaps TRBD1 (6 bases). Germline values: CDR1 LNHDA, CDR2 SQIVND (reference sequence). Trimming took 6 bases from V and 0 from J, leaving 11 bases between them. The CDR3 is made up of 14 amino acids. The CDR3 loop reads CASRDSSLNTEAFF. As DNA, the CDR3 is TGTGCCAGTAGGGACAGCTCTCTGAACACTGAAGCTTTCTTT.

This sequence joins TRBV3-1 (or the pseudogene TRBV3-2) and TRBJ2-3, with TRBD2 matching 9 bases. Germline V gene lookup returns CDR1 LGHDT and CDR2 YNNKEL (reference sequence). The V segment lost 3 bases and the J segment 7 bases; nucleotides outside the gene matches: 8. CDR3 size: 15 residues. The CDR3 DNA sequence: TGTGCCAGCAGCCACGATGGCGGGGGGGCATATACGCAGTATTTT. Translation gives CASSHDGGGAYTQYF.

The V gene is TRBV28, the J gene TRBJ2-3, with 11 bases lining up with TRBD1. Per germline, CDR1 MDHEN and CDR2 SYDVKM. CDR3 length: 14 residues. Trimming took 9 bases from V and 4 from J; bases not matched to a gene: 6. The CDR3 region is CASGTGGPPDTQYF. CDR3 sequence (DNA): TGTGCCAGTGGGACAGGGGGGCCCCCAGATACGCAGTATTTT.

In its sample, this clone was seen a few times. The chain joins TRBV6-1 to TRBJ2-7, with D maybe TRBD1 (5 bases). Looked up from germline, CDR1 is MNHNS and CDR2 is SASEGT. V lost 1 base and J lost 3, with 7 bases in between. The CDR3 covers 13 residues. CDR3 sequence (DNA): TGTGCCAGCAGTGAAGACAGGAACTACGAGCAGTACTTC. Protein: CASSEDRNYEQYF.

The chain is built from TRBV13 and TRBJ2-1, with 10 bases aligning to TRBD2. This CDR3 is 17 amino acids long. CDR1 PRHDT and CDR2 FYEKMQ come from the germline V gene (reference sequence). J gave up 3 bases and V 5 bases, and 10 bases lay outside the gene matches. In DNA, the CDR3 is TGTGCCAGCAGCCCGGGGAGCGGGGGGGTCAGCTACAATGAGCAGTTCTTC. Translated, it gives CASSPGSGGVSYNEQFF.

V usage is TRBV28 and J usage is TRBJ1-6; TRBD1 matches at 8 bases. The CDR3 contains 15 residues. V trimming: 5 bases; J trimming: 9 bases; junction bases outside the gene matches: 9. From germline, CDR1 is MDHEN and CDR2 SYDVKM. This CDR3 is CASSPRDRRSSPLHF. The CDR3 nucleotides read TGTGCCAGCAGTCCACGGGACAGGAGGAGTTCACCCCTCCACTTT.

In DNA form, the CDR3 reads TGTGCCAGTTCCGGACAGGGGCAGGGGGCCAACGTCCTGACTTTC. Translation: CASSGQGQGANVLTF. J is TRBJ2-6 and V is TRBV19; TRBD1 matches at 9 bases. This CDR3 is 15 amino acids long. V dropped 8 bases and J dropped 4; count of bases not matched to a gene: 6. Germline CDR1 and CDR2: LNHDA and SQIVND (reference sequence).

This clone has just a few counts. CDR3 region: CAWSVRQETQYF. In DNA, the CDR3 is TGTGCCTGGAGTGTACGGCAAGAGACCCAGTACTTC. V is TRBV30 and J is TRBJ2-5; D not certain. V lost 0 bases and J 2 bases, leaving 4 bases between the germline ends. This CDR3 is 12 amino acids long. CDR1 is GTSNPN and CDR2 is SVGIG in the germline V gene (reference sequence).

This chain joins TRBV7-2 and TRBJ2-7, with a possible D match to TRBD1 (6 bases). V was shortened by 2 bases and J by 3 bases, with 8 bases between the two germline ends. CDR1 is SGHTA, CDR2 FQGNSA, per germline. The CDR3 covers 13 residues. The CDR3 DNA follows: TGTGCCAGCAGCTTAAACAGGGACTACGAGCAGTACTTC. This codes for CASSLNRDYEQYF.

V is TRBV6-2 or TRBV6-3 and J is TRBJ2-1; D might be TRBD2 (6 bases). In germline, CDR1 is MNHEY, CDR2 SVGEGT. The CDR3 is 15 amino acids. V was shortened by 6 bases and J by 2 bases, with 14 bases between the two germline ends. DNA for the CDR3: TGTGCCAGCAGCAAACTAGCCCCAACCTACAATGAGCAGTTCTTC. The encoded protein is CASSKLAPTYNEQFF.

CDR3: CASSLPRGGGNTIYF. CDR3 bases: TGTGCCAGCAGCCTCCCTCGGGGGGGAGGAAACACCATATATTTT. V usage is TRBV3-1 (or the pseudogene TRBV3-2) and J usage is TRBJ1-3, with D perhaps matching TRBD1 (5 bases). This CDR3 region has 15 residues. V dropped 4 bases and J dropped 4 bases, with 14 bases sitting between them. From germline, CDR1 is LGHDT and CDR2 YNNKEL (reference sequence).

The rearrangement joins TRBV7-2 to TRBJ2-7; D is perhaps TRBD2 (6 bases). This CDR3 comprises 14 residues. Trimming removed 1 base at V and 7 bases at J, with 14 bases between. The V gene's germline CDR1 is SGHTA and CDR2 FQGNSA. The chain's CDR3 is CASSLGTGRGEQYF. The CDR3 nucleotides are TGTGCCAGCAGCTTAGGGACGGGCCGGGGGGAGCAGTACTTC.

The chain uses TRBV23-1 and TRBJ1-2; D perhaps matches TRBD1 (5 bases). TRBV23-1 is noted as an ORF with a role that remains uncertain. Trimming left V 4 bases short and J 0 bases short, with 9 bases between. The CDR3 is made up of 14 amino acids. CDR3 nucleotide sequence: TGCGCCAGCAGTCCGGACAAAACTAACTATGGCTACACCTTC. Protein product: CASSPDKTNYGYTF.